This is a list of T cell receptor beta chains from one sample in a study of follicular helper T cells after annual influenza vaccination. Repertoires were generated with immunoSEQ multiplex PCR, while TCRdb's copy carries only in-frame clones and drops some. Seen here are 12,000 to 15,000 clones, around 85% observed once, and the top ten hold 1.3%. Sequenced material: CXCR5+ CD38- circulating T follicular helper cells from blood, taken 7 days after influenza vaccination. These receptors all come from an adult who received the influenza vaccine. The CDR3 runs from the conserved cysteine through the conserved F or W. Each record gives: D gene, J gene, clone size, V gene, CDR3 protein, CDR3 DNA. D genes are given only for firm matches. A row's size may be missing; if present it is once, few, many or a size class.

D gene: NA; J gene: TRBJ1-4; clone size: NA; V gene: TRBV30; CDR3 protein: CAWSTRSGREKLFF; CDR3 DNA: TGTGCCTGGAGTACCCGGTCAGGTCGAGAAAAACTGTTTTTT
D gene: NA; J gene: TRBJ2-1; clone size: NA; V gene: TRBV27; CDR3 protein: CATRGSGEDEQFF; CDR3 DNA: TGTGCCACCAGAGGATCCGGGGAGGATGAGCAGTTCTTC
D gene: NA; J gene: TRBJ2-5; clone size: few; V gene: TRBV2; CDR3 protein: CASSENRETQYF; CDR3 DNA: TGTGCCAGCAGTGAAAATCGGGAGACCCAGTACTTC
D gene: TRBD1; J gene: TRBJ2-2; clone size: NA; V gene: TRBV29-1; CDR3 protein: CSRAQGADTGELFF; CDR3 DNA: TGCAGTCGTGCCCAGGGGGCGGACACCGGGGAGCTGTTTTTT
D gene: NA; J gene: TRBJ2-3; clone size: once; V gene: TRBV5-4; CDR3 protein: CASSFGQWRTDTQYF; CDR3 DNA: TGTGCCAGCAGCTTCGGACAATGGCGCACAGATACGCAGTATTTT
D gene: TRBD1; J gene: TRBJ2-1; clone size: NA; V gene: TRBV6-5; CDR3 protein: CASRRGDRGNEQFF; CDR3 DNA: TGTGCCAGCAGGCGGGGGGACAGGGGCAATGAGCAGTTCTTC
D gene: NA; J gene: TRBJ1-1; clone size: once; V gene: TRBV5-5; CDR3 protein: CASSFNRGTEAFF; CDR3 DNA: TGTGCCAGCAGCTTTAATAGGGGGACTGAAGCTTTCTTT
D gene: NA; J gene: TRBJ2-7; clone size: NA; V gene: TRBV20-1; CDR3 protein: CSAESRYEQYF; CDR3 DNA: TGCAGTGCCGAGAGCCGGTACGAGCAGTACTTC
D gene: TRBD2; J gene: TRBJ2-7; clone size: NA; V gene: TRBV18; CDR3 protein: CASSRAQRDYEQYF; CDR3 DNA: TGTGCCAGCTCCCGGGCGCAGCGGGATTACGAGCAGTACTTC
D gene: TRBD1; J gene: TRBJ1-6; clone size: NA; V gene: TRBV5-1; CDR3 protein: CASSLEGQGSYNSPLHF; CDR3 DNA: TGCGCCAGCAGCTTGGAGGGACAGGGATCCTATAATTCACCCCTCCACTTT
D gene: NA; J gene: TRBJ2-7; clone size: NA; V gene: TRBV30; CDR3 protein: CAWSVQFYEQYF; CDR3 DNA: TGTGCCTGGAGTGTACAGTTCTACGAGCAGTACTTC
D gene: TRBD1; J gene: TRBJ2-1; clone size: NA; V gene: TRBV19; CDR3 protein: CASSITGTGSYNEQFF; CDR3 DNA: TGTGCCAGTAGTATAACCGGGACAGGCTCCTACAATGAGCAGTTCTTC
D gene: TRBD1; J gene: TRBJ1-1; clone size: NA; V gene: TRBV4-1; CDR3 protein: CASSRTGGDTEAFF; CDR3 DNA: TGCGCCAGCAGCCGGACAGGGGGCGATACTGAAGCTTTCTTT
D gene: NA; J gene: TRBJ2-7; clone size: few; V gene: TRBV7-3; CDR3 protein: CASSLKGGSYEQYF; CDR3 DNA: TGTGCCAGCAGCTTAAAGGGCGGGTCCTACGAGCAGTACTTC
D gene: NA; J gene: TRBJ1-3; clone size: NA; V gene: TRBV4-2; CDR3 protein: CASSSGSGNTIYF; CDR3 DNA: TGTGCCAGCAGCTCCGGCTCTGGAAACACCATATATTTT
D gene: TRBD1; J gene: TRBJ2-5; clone size: NA; V gene: TRBV9; CDR3 protein: CASSVGDRGIETQYF; CDR3 DNA: TGTGCCAGCAGCGTAGGGGACAGGGGAATCGAGACCCAGTACTTC
D gene: NA; J gene: TRBJ2-7; clone size: NA; V gene: TRBV18; CDR3 protein: CASSKGTTYEQYF; CDR3 DNA: TGTGCCAGCTCAAAAGGGACAACCTACGAGCAGTACTTC
D gene: TRBD1; J gene: TRBJ2-7; clone size: NA; V gene: TRBV28; CDR3 protein: CASSPGTGVLMEQYF; CDR3 DNA: TGTGCCAGCAGCCCCGGGACAGGAGTCCTTATGGAGCAGTACTTC
D gene: NA; J gene: TRBJ2-5; clone size: NA; V gene: TRBV7-2; CDR3 protein: CASSLSETQYF; CDR3 DNA: TGTGCCAGCAGCTTAAGCGAGACCCAGTACTTC
D gene: NA; J gene: TRBJ1-1; clone size: NA; V gene: TRBV4-1; CDR3 protein: CASSQNPGIPEAFF; CDR3 DNA: TGCGCCAGCAGCCAAAACCCCGGGATCCCTGAAGCTTTCTTT
D gene: NA; J gene: TRBJ1-2; clone size: once; V gene: TRBV6-5; CDR3 protein: CASYALSYGYTF; CDR3 DNA: TGTGCCAGCTACGCACTTTCCTATGGCTACACCTTC
D gene: NA; J gene: TRBJ1-1; clone size: NA; V gene: TRBV5-1; CDR3 protein: CASSLYPLREMNTEAFF; CDR3 DNA: TGCGCCAGCAGCTTGTACCCCTTACGGGAGATGAACACTGAAGCTTTCTTT
D gene: NA; J gene: TRBJ2-5; clone size: NA; V gene: TRBV29-1; CDR3 protein: CSVEPVTGRLQETQYF; CDR3 DNA: TGCAGCGTTGAACCCGTCACAGGACGCCTTCAAGAGACCCAGTACTTC
D gene: TRBD1; J gene: TRBJ2-7; clone size: NA; V gene: TRBV5-1; CDR3 protein: CASSDTRPTGGPFSYEQYF; CDR3 DNA: TGCGCCAGCAGCGACACTCGACCTACAGGGGGGCCTTTCTCCTACGAGCAGTACTTC
D gene: NA; J gene: TRBJ2-2; clone size: NA; V gene: TRBV15; CDR3 protein: CATSRDRPGGTGELFF; CDR3 DNA: TGTGCCACCAGCAGAGATCGCCCAGGAGGCACCGGGGAGCTGTTTTTT
D gene: NA; J gene: TRBJ1-4; clone size: NA; V gene: TRBV7-9; CDR3 protein: CASSLGFRATNEKLFF; CDR3 DNA: TGTGCCAGCAGCCTGGGTTTCCGGGCAACTAATGAAAAACTGTTTTTT
D gene: NA; J gene: TRBJ2-3; clone size: NA; V gene: TRBV18; CDR3 protein: CASSPEFRDIRTDTQYF; CDR3 DNA: TGTGCCAGCTCACCAGAGTTCCGGGACATACGCACAGATACGCAGTATTTT
D gene: TRBD1; J gene: TRBJ1-5; clone size: NA; V gene: TRBV7-9; CDR3 protein: CASSKNHGTGGDQPQHF; CDR3 DNA: TGTGCCAGCAGCAAAAACCATGGTACAGGGGGCGATCAGCCCCAGCATTTT
D gene: NA; J gene: TRBJ1-1; clone size: NA; V gene: TRBV2; CDR3 protein: CASIQGRLNTEAFF; CDR3 DNA: TGTGCCAGCATCCAGGGGCGTCTTAACACTGAAGCTTTCTTT
D gene: NA; J gene: TRBJ1-1; clone size: NA; V gene: TRBV6-6; CDR3 protein: CATLTRQPNTEAFF; CDR3 DNA: TGTGCCACCCTCACGAGGCAGCCGAACACTGAAGCTTTCTTT
D gene: NA; J gene: TRBJ1-3; clone size: NA; V gene: TRBV11-2; CDR3 protein: CASSSEGNTIYF; CDR3 DNA: TGTGCCAGCAGCTCCGAGGGAAACACCATATATTTT
D gene: NA; J gene: TRBJ1-1; clone size: NA; V gene: TRBV6-5; CDR3 protein: CASNPAGGLNTEAFF; CDR3 DNA: TGTGCCAGCAATCCTGCGGGGGGTTTGAACACTGAAGCTTTCTTT
D gene: TRBD1; J gene: TRBJ2-7; clone size: NA; V gene: TRBV15; CDR3 protein: CATSRVSGQGDFSYEQYF; CDR3 DNA: TGTGCCACCAGCAGAGTTTCTGGACAGGGGGACTTCTCCTACGAGCAGTACTTC
D gene: NA; J gene: TRBJ2-3; clone size: NA; V gene: TRBV19; CDR3 protein: CASSIGGGTDTQYF; CDR3 DNA: TGTGCCAGTAGTATAGGGGGCGGCACAGATACGCAGTATTTT
D gene: NA; J gene: TRBJ1-5; clone size: NA; V gene: TRBV5-6; CDR3 protein: CASSFRGNRNNQPQHF; CDR3 DNA: TGTGCCAGCAGCTTTAGGGGGAATCGGAACAATCAGCCCCAGCATTTT
D gene: TRBD2; J gene: TRBJ2-7; clone size: NA; V gene: TRBV5-6; CDR3 protein: CASSLVAGGYEQYF; CDR3 DNA: TGTGCCAGCAGCTTGGTAGCGGGAGGGTACGAGCAGTACTTC
D gene: NA; J gene: TRBJ2-1; clone size: few; V gene: TRBV5-1; CDR3 protein: CASRPGGLGGNEQFF; CDR3 DNA: TGCGCCAGCAGACCGGGCGGCCTTGGGGGGAATGAGCAGTTCTTC
D gene: NA; J gene: TRBJ2-5; clone size: NA; V gene: TRBV10-3; CDR3 protein: CAISESSGGEEQYF; CDR3 DNA: TGTGCCATCAGTGAGTCGAGCGGAGGAGAGGAGCAGTACTTC
D gene: NA; J gene: TRBJ2-5; clone size: few; V gene: TRBV15; CDR3 protein: CATSRAGETQYF; CDR3 DNA: TGTGCCACCAGCAGAGCGGGGGAGACCCAGTACTTC
D gene: NA; J gene: TRBJ1-4; clone size: NA; V gene: TRBV19; CDR3 protein: CASAGFFANEKLFF; CDR3 DNA: TGTGCCAGTGCAGGGTTTTTTGCTAATGAAAAACTGTTTTTT
D gene: NA; J gene: TRBJ2-1; clone size: NA; V gene: TRBV13; CDR3 protein: CASSPRTENNEQFF; CDR3 DNA: TGTGCCAGCAGCCCCCGGACAGAGAACAATGAGCAGTTCTTC
D gene: NA; J gene: TRBJ2-4; clone size: NA; V gene: TRBV4-2; CDR3 protein: CASSHNKNIQYF; CDR3 DNA: TGTGCCAGCAGCCACAACAAAAACATTCAGTACTTC
D gene: NA; J gene: TRBJ2-1; clone size: NA; V gene: TRBV6-5; CDR3 protein: CASSSRTPGGNEQFF; CDR3 DNA: TGTGCCAGCAGTTCTAGGACCCCCGGGGGCAATGAGCAGTTCTTC
D gene: NA; J gene: TRBJ2-1; clone size: NA; V gene: TRBV6-6; CDR3 protein: CASNPKRGYNEQFF; CDR3 DNA: TGTGCCAGCAACCCCAAGAGAGGTTACAATGAGCAGTTCTTC
D gene: TRBD1; J gene: TRBJ1-5; clone size: NA; V gene: TRBV2; CDR3 protein: CASSVQGANQPQHF; CDR3 DNA: TGTGCCAGCAGTGTACAGGGGGCGAATCAGCCCCAGCATTTT
D gene: NA; J gene: TRBJ2-3; clone size: NA; V gene: TRBV6-1; CDR3 protein: CASSENSRIGDTQYF; CDR3 DNA: TGTGCCAGCAGTGAAAACAGCCGAATAGGAGATACGCAGTATTTT
D gene: TRBD2; J gene: TRBJ2-3; clone size: NA; V gene: TRBV19; CDR3 protein: CASSGGRASTDTQYF; CDR3 DNA: TGTGCCAGTAGCGGCGGGAGGGCCAGCACAGATACGCAGTATTTT